The rows below give T cell receptor beta chains drawn from one sample of a study of response to subunit inactivated influenza vaccine. One entry per CDR3 protein results from TCRdb running MiXCR on the RT-PCR reads. The sample carries more than 600,000 distinct CDR3 sequences, less than 20% recorded once. The sample was PBMCs from blood, taken more than 4 days after vaccination. These TCRs come from a man in his fifties or sixties who received an inactivated influenza vaccine. Each CDR3 is given with its conserved first and last residue. A D gene is named only where the DNA matches it firmly. Clone sizes are given selectively: once, few, many, or a class where the clone is expanded.

CASSQDWSSGNTIYF	TGCGCCAGCAGCCAAGACTGGAGTTCTGGAAACACCATATATTTT	NA	TRBV4-3	TRBJ1-3	many
CSASTGVAYEQYF	TGCAGTGCAAGCACAGGGGTGGCCTACGAGCAGTACTTC	TRBD1	TRBV20-1	TRBJ2-7	many
CASSAVPQGGEQYF	TGTGCCAGCAGTGCGGTCCCACAGGGAGGCGAGCAGTACTTC	NA	TRBV6-1	TRBJ2-7	NA
CASSVGQTNTEAFF	TGCGCCAGCAGCGTGGGACAGACGAACACTGAAGCTTTCTTT	TRBD1	TRBV9	TRBJ1-1	many
CASSSTPTGGKFFNGTDTQYF	TGTGCCAGCAGCTCCACTCCGACGGGAGGAAAATTTTTTAACGGCACAGATACGCAGTATTTT	TRBD2	TRBV11-1	TRBJ2-3	few
CASSLSIGLDAGELFF	TGTGCCAGCAGCTTAAGTATTGGGCTAGACGCCGGGGAGCTGTTTTTT	NA	TRBV7-3	TRBJ2-2	once
CSALGQGDPLNSPLHF	TGCAGTGCTCTTGGACAGGGAGACCCTCTGAATTCACCCCTCCACTTT	TRBD1	TRBV20-1	TRBJ1-6	NA
CASSYRDWWETQYF	TGTGCCAGCAGTTACCGAGATTGGTGGGAGACCCAGTACTTC	NA	TRBV6-5	TRBJ2-5	NA
CASSPEVTAGGTYEQYF	TGCGCCAGCAGCCCGGAGGTCACGGCGGGAGGGACGTACGAGCAGTACTTC	TRBD2	TRBV5-1	TRBJ2-7	NA
CASRRQGAYTDTQYF	TGCGCCAGCAGGAGACAGGGGGCCTACACAGATACGCAGTATTTT	TRBD1	TRBV10-2	TRBJ2-3	few
CASRNSPSVRGEKLFF	TGTGCCAGCAGAAATTCCCCGAGCGTCCGGGGTGAAAAACTGTTTTTT	NA	TRBV7-9	TRBJ1-4	few
CSARAEPYNEQFF	TGCAGTGCTAGAGCGGAGCCATACAATGAGCAGTTCTTC	NA	TRBV20-1	TRBJ2-1	NA
CASSQVAGQGFELGQYF	TGCGCCAGCAGCCAAGTTGCGGGACAGGGATTTGAGTTGGGGCAGTACTTC	TRBD1	TRBV4-1	TRBJ2-7	NA
CASSSRAGVTGELFF	TGCGCCAGCAGCTCGAGGGCAGGGGTCACCGGGGAGCTGTTTTTT	NA	TRBV5-1	TRBJ2-2	few
CSARVGLAGVADTQYF	TGCAGTGCTAGAGTCGGGCTAGCGGGAGTGGCAGATACGCAGTATTTT	TRBD2	TRBV20-1	TRBJ2-3	NA
CASRSGTLETQYF	TGTGCCAGCAGATCCGGGACCTTAGAGACCCAGTACTTC	NA	TRBV7-8	TRBJ2-5	NA
CASSLVGTATNYGYTF	TGTGCCAGCAGTTTAGTTGGGACAGCTACTAACTATGGCTACACCTTC	TRBD1	TRBV27	TRBJ1-2	few
CASSLREHKNIQYF	TGTGCCAGCAGTTTAAGGGAGCACAAAAACATTCAGTACTTC	NA	TRBV12-3/TRBV12-4	TRBJ2-4	NA
CAISGEGSRNEQFF	TGTGCCATCAGTGGGGAGGGATCGAGAAATGAGCAGTTCTTC	TRBD2	TRBV10-3	TRBJ2-1	few
CASTLDRYNEQFF	TGTGCCAGCACTCTGGACAGGTACAATGAGCAGTTCTTC	TRBD1	TRBV12-3/TRBV12-4	TRBJ2-1	NA
CASSSTLAGAYEQYF	TGTGCCAGCAGCTCCACACTAGCGGGAGCCTACGAGCAGTACTTC	TRBD2	TRBV7-9	TRBJ2-7	NA
CASSLPDDSYNSPLHF	TGTGCCAGCTCCCTACCAGACGACTCCTATAATTCACCCCTCCACTTT	NA	TRBV28	TRBJ1-6	many
CASSPIAAKYYNEQFF	TGCGCCAGCAGCCCTATAGCGGCTAAATACTACAATGAGCAGTTCTTC	NA	TRBV4-1	TRBJ2-1	NA
CASSLAPRGRRANTEAFF	TGTGCCAGCAGCTTAGCTCCCAGGGGGCGACGAGCAAACACTGAAGCTTTCTTT	TRBD1	TRBV7-2	TRBJ1-1	NA
CASSYTSGVSYEQYF	TGTGCCAGCAGTTACACTAGCGGGGTGTCCTACGAGCAGTACTTC	TRBD2	TRBV6-5	TRBJ2-7	few